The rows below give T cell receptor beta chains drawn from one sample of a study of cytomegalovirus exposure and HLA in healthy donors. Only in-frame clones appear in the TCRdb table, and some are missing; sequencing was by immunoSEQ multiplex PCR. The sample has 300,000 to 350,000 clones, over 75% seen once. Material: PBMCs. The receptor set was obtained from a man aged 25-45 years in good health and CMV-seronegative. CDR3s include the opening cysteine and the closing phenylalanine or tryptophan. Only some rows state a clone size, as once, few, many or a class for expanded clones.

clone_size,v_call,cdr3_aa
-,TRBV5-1,CASTGEGGTVNTEAFF
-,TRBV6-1,CASTRTGEVSPLHF
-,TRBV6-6,CASRSPGEKETQYF
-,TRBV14,CASSLGQGTFYEQYF
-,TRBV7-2,CASSPRTGNTEAFF
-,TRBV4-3,CASSQDGTQSTGELFF
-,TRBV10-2,CASRRTGSGGEKLFF
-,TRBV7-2,CASSTKGGAETQYF
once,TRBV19,CASSPPTGEFNEQYF
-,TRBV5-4,CASRAGTGDLGELFF